This T cell receptor (beta chain) emerged from a study of blood T cell repertoires in COVID-19. The germline V gene has CDR1 ENHRY and CDR2 SYGVKD. This CDR3 spans 13 amino acids. V was trimmed by 7 bases and J by 0 bases, leaving 9 bases between them. Profiling relied on immunoSEQ multiplex PCR, and the TCRdb table lists in-frame clones only, not all of them. The repertoire has approximately 99,000 clones, less than 75% of them found once; the top ten carry about 1.8%. The chain combines TRBV10-3 with TRBJ1-1, with D perhaps matching TRBD1 (5 bases). The receptor was derived from a woman aged 40 to 50 with acute or convalescent COVID-19. Sequenced input: peripheral blood. CDR3 DNA sequence: TGTGCCATCACAACAGGCCTGAACACTGAAGCTTTCTTT. It encodes CAITTGLNTEAFF.